The sequence of this TCR beta chain was determined in a study of read filtering for tumor transcriptome and immune sequencing. Study background: Mean patient age was 65.9 years, range about 40 to 85; around 16 male, some 14 female. By R-ISS, stages I, II and III held about 8, 15 and 7 patients. Per sample, TCR-region reads ranged about 4 to 11 million by IR-seq, roughly 75 to 1,400 by RNA-seq.

V gave up 9 bases and J gave up 1 base; unmatched junction bases: 11. There are 15 residues in the CDR3. Germline V gives CDR1 SGHRS, CDR2 YFSETQ. This clonotype was counted at least ten times. This library used roughly 430 ng RNA and molecular barcoded adaptors spanning alpha/delta and beta/gamma chains. In TCRdb, the reads were re-called with MiXCR into one record per CDR3 protein. The sample has tens of thousands of distinct CDR3 sequences, roughly an eighth seen once. This clonotype was sampled from a donor at least 40 years old with multiple myeloma. Specimen: a population of CD138-negative cells sorted from bone marrow. This chain uses TRBV5-1 with TRBJ2-3; 7 bases fit TRBD2. The CDR3 DNA follows: TGCGCCACCCGTGGTGGCGGGGGTGGCACAGATACGCAGTATTTT. It codes for CATRGGGGGTDTQYF.